Sequencing of this T cell receptor beta chain was carried out in a study of blood T cells in healthy people across ages. Study outcomes and limitations: PBMCs went unsorted, and a conclusive naive versus antigen-experienced comparison was therefore prevented. Unknown CMV status may confound age-related changes in expanded clones. Per-million-T-cell TCR beta diversity fell roughly linearly with age.

A minimum of 6 million PBMCs was isolated per sample. Using a J-beta primer mix together with a sample-barcoded 5' primer, a second PCR was run for roughly 6 to 12 cycles. TCRdb recomputed calls from the 5' RACE reads with MiXCR, one row per CDR3 protein. The data show around 1.5 million distinct CDR3 sequences, with roughly 32% seen just once and around 10% held by the top ten. About this clonotype: Its antigen is as yet unknown.

The clonotype originates from a woman younger than 45 in good health. Sample: blood.

CDR3 nucleotide sequence: TGTGCCAGCAGCCCCCACGGGATAGCGGGATCCTACGAGCAGTACTTC. This translates into CASSPHGIAGSYEQYF. The chain carries TRBV3-1 and TRBJ2-7; TRBD2 agrees at 8 bases. Germline assignment: CDR1 LGHDT and CDR2 YNNKEL (reference sequence). The CDR3 is 16 residues long. V gave up 4 bases and J gave up 1 base; unmatched junction bases: 9.